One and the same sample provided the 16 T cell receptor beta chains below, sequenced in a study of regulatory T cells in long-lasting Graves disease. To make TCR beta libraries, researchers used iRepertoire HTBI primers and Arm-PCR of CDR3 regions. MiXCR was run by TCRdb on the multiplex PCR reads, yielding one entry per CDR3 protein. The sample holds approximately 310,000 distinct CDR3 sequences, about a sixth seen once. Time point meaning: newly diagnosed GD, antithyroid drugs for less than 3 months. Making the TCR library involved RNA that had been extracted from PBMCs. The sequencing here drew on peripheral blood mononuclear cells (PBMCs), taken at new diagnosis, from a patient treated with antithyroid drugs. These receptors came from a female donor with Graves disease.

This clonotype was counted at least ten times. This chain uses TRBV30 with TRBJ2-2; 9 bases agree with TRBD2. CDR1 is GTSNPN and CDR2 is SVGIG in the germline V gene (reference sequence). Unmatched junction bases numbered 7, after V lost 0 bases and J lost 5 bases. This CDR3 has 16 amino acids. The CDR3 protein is CAWSVRREGRTGELFF. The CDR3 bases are TGTGCCTGGAGTGTACGGCGGGAGGGCCGTACCGGGGAGCTGTTTTTT.

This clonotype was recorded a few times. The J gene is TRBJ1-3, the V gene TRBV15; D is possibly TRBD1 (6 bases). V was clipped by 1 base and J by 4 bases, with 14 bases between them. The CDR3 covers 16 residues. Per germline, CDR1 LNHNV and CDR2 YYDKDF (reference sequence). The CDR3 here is CATSRGSDSPGNTIYF. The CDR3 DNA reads TGTGCCACCAGCAGAGGTTCGGACAGTCCGGGAAACACCATATATTTT.

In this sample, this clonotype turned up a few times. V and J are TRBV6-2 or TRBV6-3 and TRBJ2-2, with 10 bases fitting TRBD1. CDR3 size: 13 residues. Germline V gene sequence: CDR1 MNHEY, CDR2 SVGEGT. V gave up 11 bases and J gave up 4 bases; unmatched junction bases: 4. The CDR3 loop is CAARTGGTGELFF. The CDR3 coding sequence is TGTGCCGCCAGGACAGGGGGCACCGGGGAGCTGTTTTTT.

The CDR3 is CASSGPGRNQPQHF. The CDR3 nucleotides are TGTGCCAGCAGCGGGCCCGGCAGGAATCAGCCCCAGCATTTT. This chain uses TRBV5-5 with TRBJ1-5, with D uncertain. Trimming stripped 4 bases from V and 4 bases from J, with 12 bases between. The CDR3 runs 14 residues. CDR1 is SGHKS and CDR2 is YYEKEE in the germline V gene (reference sequence).

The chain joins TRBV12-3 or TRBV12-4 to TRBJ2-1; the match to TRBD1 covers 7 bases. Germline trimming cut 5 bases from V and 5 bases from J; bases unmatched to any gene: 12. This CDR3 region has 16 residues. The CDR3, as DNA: TGTGCCAGCAGTCAAACGCAATGGGACAGCGACAATGAGCAGTTCTTC. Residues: CASSQTQWDSDNEQFF.

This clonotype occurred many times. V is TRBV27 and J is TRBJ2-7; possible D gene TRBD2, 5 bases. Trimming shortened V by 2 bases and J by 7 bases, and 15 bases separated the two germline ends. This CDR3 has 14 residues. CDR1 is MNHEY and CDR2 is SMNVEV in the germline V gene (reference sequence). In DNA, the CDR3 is TGTGCCAGCAGTTTAGTTCCGGGAACTCGGGAGCAGTACTTC. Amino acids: CASSLVPGTREQYF.

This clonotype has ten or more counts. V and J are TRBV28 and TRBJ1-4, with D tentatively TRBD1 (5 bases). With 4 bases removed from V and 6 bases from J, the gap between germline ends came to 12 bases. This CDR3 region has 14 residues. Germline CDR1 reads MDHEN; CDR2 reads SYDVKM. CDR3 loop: CASSSLQGDEKLFF. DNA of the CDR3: TGTGCCAGCAGTTCGCTGCAGGGAGATGAAAAACTGTTTTTT. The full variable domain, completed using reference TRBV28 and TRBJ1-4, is DVKVTQSSRYLVKRTGEKVFLECVQDMDHENMFWYRQDPGLGLRLIYFSYDVKMKEKGDIPEGYSVSREKKERFSLILESASTNQTSMYLCASSSLQGDEKLFFGSGTQLSVL.

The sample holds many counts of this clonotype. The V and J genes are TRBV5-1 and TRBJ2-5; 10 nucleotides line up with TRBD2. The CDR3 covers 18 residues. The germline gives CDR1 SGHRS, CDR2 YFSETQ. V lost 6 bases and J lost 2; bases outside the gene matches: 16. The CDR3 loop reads CASNSLGASGSWQETQYF. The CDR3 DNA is TGCGCCAGCAATTCCTTAGGGGCTAGCGGGAGTTGGCAAGAGACCCAGTACTTC.

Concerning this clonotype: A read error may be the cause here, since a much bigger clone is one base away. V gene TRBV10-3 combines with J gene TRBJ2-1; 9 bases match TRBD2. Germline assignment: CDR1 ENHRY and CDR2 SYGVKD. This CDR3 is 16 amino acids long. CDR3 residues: CVISEMVAGVYNEQFF. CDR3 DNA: TGTGTCATCAGTGAGATGGTAGCGGGAGTCTACAATGAGCAGTTCTTC.

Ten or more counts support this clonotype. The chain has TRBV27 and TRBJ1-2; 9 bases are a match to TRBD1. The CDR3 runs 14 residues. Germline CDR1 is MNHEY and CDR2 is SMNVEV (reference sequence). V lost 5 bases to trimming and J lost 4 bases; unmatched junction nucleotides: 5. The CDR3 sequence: CASSRTGEGYGYTF. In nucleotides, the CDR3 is TGTGCCAGCAGTAGGACAGGGGAAGGCTATGGCTACACCTTC.

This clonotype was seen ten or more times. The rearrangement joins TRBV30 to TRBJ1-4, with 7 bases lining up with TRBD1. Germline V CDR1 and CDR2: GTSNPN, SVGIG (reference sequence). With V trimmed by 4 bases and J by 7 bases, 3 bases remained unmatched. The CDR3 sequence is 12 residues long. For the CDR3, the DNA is TGTGCCTGGAACAGGGGAAGTGAAAAACTGTTTTTT. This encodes CAWNRGSEKLFF.

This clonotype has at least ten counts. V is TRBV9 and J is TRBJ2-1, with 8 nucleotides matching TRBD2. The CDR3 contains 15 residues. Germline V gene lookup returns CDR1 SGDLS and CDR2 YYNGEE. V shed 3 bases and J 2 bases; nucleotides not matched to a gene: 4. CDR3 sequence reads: CASSGSGSAYNEQFF. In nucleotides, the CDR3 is TGTGCCAGCAGCGGCAGCGGGAGTGCCTACAATGAGCAGTTCTTC.

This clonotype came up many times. The CDR3 bases are TGTGCCAGGAGAAGGACAGGGGCTCGAGGCTACACCTTC. Protein: CARRRTGARGYTF. The chain is built from TRBV2 and TRBJ1-2; 9 bases line up with TRBD1. Germline lookup yields CDR1 SNHLY and CDR2 FYNNEI. This CDR3 is built from 13 residues. After removal of 9 bases from V and 8 bases from J, the junction contained 10 bases not matched to a gene.

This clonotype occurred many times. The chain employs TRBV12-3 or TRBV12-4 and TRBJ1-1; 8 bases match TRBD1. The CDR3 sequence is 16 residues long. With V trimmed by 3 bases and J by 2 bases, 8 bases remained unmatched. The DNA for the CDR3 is TGTGCCAGCAGTTTGACCCAGGGGGCGGGAAACACTGAAGCTTTCTTT. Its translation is CASSLTQGAGNTEAFF.

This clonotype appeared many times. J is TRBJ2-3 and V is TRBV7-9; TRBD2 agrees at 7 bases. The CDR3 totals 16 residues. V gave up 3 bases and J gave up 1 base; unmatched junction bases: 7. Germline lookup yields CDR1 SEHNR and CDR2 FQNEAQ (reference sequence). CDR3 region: CASSFPSGDRTDTQYF. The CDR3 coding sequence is TGTGCCAGCAGCTTTCCTAGCGGAGATCGCACAGATACGCAGTATTTT.

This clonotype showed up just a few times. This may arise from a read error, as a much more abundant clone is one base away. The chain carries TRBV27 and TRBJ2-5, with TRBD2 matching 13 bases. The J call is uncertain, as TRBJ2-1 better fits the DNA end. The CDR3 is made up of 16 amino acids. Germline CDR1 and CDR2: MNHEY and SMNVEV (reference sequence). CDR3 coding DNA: TGTGCCAGCAGTACTAGCGGGAGGGTCCCCTTCAATGAGCAGTTCTTC. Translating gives CASSTSGRVPFNEQFF.